This TCR beta chain comes out of a study of CD4 T cells in relation to SARS-CoV-2 and coronaviruses. Points from the study as a whole: Around 60% of donors had memory CD4+ clonotypes crossrecognizing SARS-CoV-2 and common cold coronavirus spike.

The unexposed donors gave CD4+ T cells in about 2011-2019, prior to COVID-19. CD4+ T cells were isolated from the cells after 10 days of culture. Testing used SARS-CoV-2 S/N and four cold-coronavirus spikes on unexposed-donor CD4+ T cells, cells permitting. Libraries were prepared by immunoSEQ multiplex PCR; TCRdb keeps only in-frame clonotypes and omits some of them. Of some 15,000 clones in the sample, around 78% were seen once. V was clipped by 2 bases and J by 6 bases, with 11 bases between them. This CDR3 has 13 amino acids. The germline gives CDR1 MGHRA, CDR2 YSYEKL. Note on this clone: Antigen unknown.

The source material was CD4+ T cells from PBMCs, cultured in vitro. The chain has TRBV4-1 and TRBJ2-7; TRBD2 might be the D (6 bases). The origin of this receptor is a human donor in good health. CDR3 amino acids: CASSQFRGGEQYF. The CDR3, as DNA: TGCGCCAGCAGCCAATTTAGGGGAGGCGAGCAGTACTTC.